A selection of T cell receptor beta chains follows, all from one sample in a study of PD-1 blockade in classical Hodgkin lymphoma. Assay: immunoSEQ multiplex PCR; the TCRdb copy retains only in-frame clones and omits some. The table lists 5,500 to 9,000 clones, 75% to 85% of them singletons, with about a third in the top ten. The material was peripheral blood mononuclear cells (PBMCs), obtained before the second cycle of nivolumab. All receptors come from a human donor with classical Hodgkin lymphoma. Both conserved end residues are part of each CDR3. The order of the fields is CDR3 protein, CDR3 DNA, CDR3 length, clone size, J gene, D gene, V gene. The D gene is left open where the match is weak. Rows give clone size only sometimes, using once, few, many, or a class for an expanded clone.

CASSFRLAGGSGELFF | TGTGCCAGCAGCTTCCGACTAGCGGGGGGCTCCGGGGAGCTGTTTTTT | 16 | . | TRBJ2-2 | TRBD2 | TRBV7-2
CASSTRTSGSGEQFF | TGTGCCAGCAGCACCCGGACTAGCGGGAGTGGTGAGCAGTTCTTC | 15 | . | TRBJ2-1 | TRBD2 | TRBV9
CASSLGNIGNQPQHF | TGTGCCAGCAGCTTGGGGAATATTGGCAATCAGCCCCAGCATTTT | 15 | once | TRBJ1-5 | . | TRBV5-5
CASSLVGAQSFWGGDTQYF | TGTGCCAGCAGCTTGGTGGGAGCCCAATCCTTTTGGGGGGGAGATACGCAGTATTTT | 19 | . | TRBJ2-3 | TRBD2 | TRBV5-4
CASSKAPAKGFKVANVLTF | TGTGCCAGCAGCAAAGCGCCGGCGAAAGGGTTCAAAGTCGCCAACGTCCTGACTTTC | 19 | few | TRBJ2-6 | . | TRBV21-1
CASSELGAGAAYEQYF | TGTGCCAGCAGTGAATTAGGGGCAGGGGCCGCCTACGAGCAGTACTTC | 16 | . | TRBJ2-7 | . | TRBV2
CASRDRGHTEAFF | TGTGCCAGTAGGGACAGGGGGCACACTGAAGCTTTCTTT | 13 | . | TRBJ1-1 | TRBD1 | TRBV19
CASSLATSQETQYF | TGTGCCAGCAGCTTGGCCACCAGCCAAGAGACCCAGTACTTC | 14 | . | TRBJ2-5 | . | TRBV5-6
CASSQTSGADYNEQFF | TGCGCCAGCAGCCAAACTAGCGGGGCCGATTACAATGAGCAGTTCTTC | 16 | . | TRBJ2-1 | TRBD2 | TRBV4-3
CASRGPVATGELFF | TGCGCCAGCAGGGGCCCGGTAGCCACCGGGGAGCTGTTTTTT | 14 | once | TRBJ2-2 | . | TRBV4-1
CSVGDDSLKAFF | TGCAGCGTGGGAGATGACTCCTTGAAAGCTTTCTTT | 12 | . | TRBJ1-1 | . | TRBV29-1